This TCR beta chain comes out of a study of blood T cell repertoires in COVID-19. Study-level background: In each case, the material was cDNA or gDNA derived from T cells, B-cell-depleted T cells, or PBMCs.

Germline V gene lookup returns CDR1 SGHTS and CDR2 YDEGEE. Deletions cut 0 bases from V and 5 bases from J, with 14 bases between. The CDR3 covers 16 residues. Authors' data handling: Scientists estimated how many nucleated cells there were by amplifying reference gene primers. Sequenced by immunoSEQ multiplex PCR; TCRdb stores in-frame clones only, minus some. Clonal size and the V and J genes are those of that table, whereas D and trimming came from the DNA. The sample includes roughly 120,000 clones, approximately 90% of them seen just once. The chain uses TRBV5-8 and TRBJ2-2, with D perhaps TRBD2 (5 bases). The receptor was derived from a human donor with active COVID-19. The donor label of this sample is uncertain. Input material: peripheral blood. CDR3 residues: CASSLAPGLITGELFF. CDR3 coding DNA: TGTGCCAGCAGCTTGGCTCCGGGGTTGATAACCGGGGAGCTGTTTTTT. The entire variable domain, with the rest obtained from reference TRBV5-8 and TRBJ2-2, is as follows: EAGVTQSPTHLIKTRGQQATLRCSPISGHTSVYWYQQALGLGLQFLLWYDEGEERNRGNFPPRFSGRQFPNYSSELNVNALELEDSALYLCASSLAPGLITGELFFGEGSRLTVL.